This TCR beta chain was sequenced for a study of CD8+CD57+ T cells in acquired aplastic anemia listed by TCRdb under 2018. At the level of the whole study: A mean of about 3.2 ug of DNA, ranging from roughly 0.19 to 27.4 ug, was extracted from sorted CD4+ and CD8+ cells. For healthy donor samples, the average read count was about 9.9 million for CD4+ cells and roughly 12 million for CD8+ cells. Overall study results and their limits: Roughly 29 CD8+ CDR3 sequences were found in both patients and controls but appeared to be highly expressed in patients and within the immunodominant clones of the patients. No significant difference in CD8+ Simpson's diversity was found between patients and healthy controls (P=0.060).

As regards this clonotype: Its antigen is currently not known. A junction boundary mismatches the germline segment, possibly from a read error.

TCR repertoires of sorted CD4+ and CD8+ blood T cells from severe aplastic anemia patients and healthy subjects were deep-sequenced in the study. Ficoll-Paque density gradient centrifugation was used to isolate peripheral blood mononuclear cells. Before DNA extraction, CD4+ and CD8+ T cells were sorted with FACS or magnetic beads. Genomic DNA served as template for TCR beta VDJ combination and CDR3 sequence profiling. TCR repertoire sequencing was run on an Illumina HiSeq 2000. For the original study's pipeline: TRBV/TRBJ rearrangement plots, CDR3 size and DJ length profiles, and Simpson's diversity index were used to assess repertoires. The immunodominant clone was defined as the most abundant DNA sequence in deep sequencing data. CDR3 amino acid sequences were screened for sharing across subjects and compared with published repertoires and the VDJdb database. TCRdb itself trimmed the public reads at Q25 with fastp, ran MiXCR and retained productive beta chains. Every distinct CDR3 protein forms one entry, paired with its most common genes and DNA. TCRdb's processing, not the study's, gives the V and J calls here. This sample lists 400,000 to 450,000 distinct CDR3 sequences; about two thirds were detected once. The ten most abundant clones make up more than 3.5% of the sample.

Sequences SNHLY (CDR1) and FYNNEI (CDR2) are obtained from the germline V gene. The CDR3 holds 11 amino acids from the cysteine to the phenylalanine. Just CDR3 DNA is preserved here, 33 bases in frame from base 1. This TCR came from a human donor in good health, serving as a control. Input material: sorted CD4+, CD8+, or CD8+CD57+ T cells (not recorded which) from PBMCs. The rearranged chain carries TRBV2 and TRBJ1-1, with no D gene named confidently. Here the CDR3 is given as CASSEEGEAFF. The bases are TGTGCCAGCAGTGAAGAGGGAGAAGCCTTCTTT. Reference TRBV2 and TRBJ1-1 genes cover what lies past the CDR3, so the full variable domain is EPEVTQTPSHQVTQMGQEVILRCVPISNHLYFYWYRQILGQKVEFLVSFYNNEISEKSEIFDDQFSVERPDGSNFTLKIRSTKLEDSAMYFCASSEEGEAFFGQGTRLTVV.